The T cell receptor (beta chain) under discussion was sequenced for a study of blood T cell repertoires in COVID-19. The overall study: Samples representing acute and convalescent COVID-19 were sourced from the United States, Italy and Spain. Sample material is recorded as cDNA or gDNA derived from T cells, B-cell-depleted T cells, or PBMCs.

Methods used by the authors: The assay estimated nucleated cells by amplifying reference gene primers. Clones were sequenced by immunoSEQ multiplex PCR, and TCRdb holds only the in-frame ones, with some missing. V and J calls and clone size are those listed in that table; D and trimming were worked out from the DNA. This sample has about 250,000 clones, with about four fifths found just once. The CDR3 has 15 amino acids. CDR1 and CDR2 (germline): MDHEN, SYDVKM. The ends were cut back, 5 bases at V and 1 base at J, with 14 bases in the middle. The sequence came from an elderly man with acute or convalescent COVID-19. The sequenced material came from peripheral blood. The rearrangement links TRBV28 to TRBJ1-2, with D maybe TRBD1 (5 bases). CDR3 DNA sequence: TGTGCCAGCAGTCTGTCAGGACACTTTAACTATGGCTACACCTTC. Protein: CASSLSGHFNYGYTF.